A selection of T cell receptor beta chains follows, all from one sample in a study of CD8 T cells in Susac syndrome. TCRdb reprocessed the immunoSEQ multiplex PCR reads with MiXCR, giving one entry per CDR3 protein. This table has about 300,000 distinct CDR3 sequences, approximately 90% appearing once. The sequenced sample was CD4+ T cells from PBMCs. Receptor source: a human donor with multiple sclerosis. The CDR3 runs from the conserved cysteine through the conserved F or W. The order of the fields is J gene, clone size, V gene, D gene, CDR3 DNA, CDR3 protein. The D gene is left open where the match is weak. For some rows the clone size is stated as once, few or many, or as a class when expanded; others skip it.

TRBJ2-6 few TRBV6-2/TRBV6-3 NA TGTGCCAGCAGAGAACCTGGGGCCAACGTCCTGACTTTC CASREPGANVLTF
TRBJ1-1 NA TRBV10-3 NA TGTGCCATCAGTGACAGCCCGAACACTGAAGCTTTCTTT CAISDSPNTEAFF
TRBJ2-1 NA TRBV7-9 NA TGTGCCAGCAGCTTGTCCGGAGGTAGTTCGAATGAGCAGTTCTTC CASSLSGGSSNEQFF
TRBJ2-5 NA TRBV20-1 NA TGCAGTGCTAGACCACTCAGGGAGACCCAGTACTTC CSARPLRETQYF
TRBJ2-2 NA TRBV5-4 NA TGTGCCAGCAGCTTGGCGGCAGCCAAAGCGAACACCGGGGAGCTGTTTTTT CASSLAAAKANTGELFF
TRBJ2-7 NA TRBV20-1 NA TGCAGTGCTAGGGGCAGGAACGAGCAGTACTTC CSARGRNEQYF
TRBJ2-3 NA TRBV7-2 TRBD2 TGTGCCAGCAGCCCGCTAGCGGGAGGGCCTGATACGCAGTATTTT CASSPLAGGPDTQYF
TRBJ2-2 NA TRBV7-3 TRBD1 TGTGCCAGCAGCTCGGGGACAGCGAACACCGGGGAGCTGTTTTTT CASSSGTANTGELFF
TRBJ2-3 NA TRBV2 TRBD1 TGTGCCAGCAGGGACAGGGGGCATACAGATACGCAGTATTTT CASRDRGHTDTQYF
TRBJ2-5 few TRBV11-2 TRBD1 TGTGCCAGCAGCTCTCGGACAGGGCGGAGGGCCCAGTACTTC CASSSRTGRRAQYF
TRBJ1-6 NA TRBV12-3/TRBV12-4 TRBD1 TGTGCCAGCAGGGCCGGGACAGATAATTCACCCCTCCACTTT CASRAGTDNSPLHF
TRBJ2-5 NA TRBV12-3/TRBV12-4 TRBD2 TGTGCCAGCACCCCCCAAGCGGGCCGGGGGGGGGAGACCCAGTACTTC CASTPQAGRGGETQYF
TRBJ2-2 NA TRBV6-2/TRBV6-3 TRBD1 TGTGCCAGCAGTCATATGGACAGGGGCAACACCGGGGAGCTGTTTTTT CASSHMDRGNTGELFF
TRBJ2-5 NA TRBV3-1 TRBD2 TGTGCCAGCAGCGGTAGCGGGTATCAAGAGACCCAGTACTTC CASSGSGYQETQYF
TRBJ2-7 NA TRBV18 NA TGTGCCAGCTCACCAAGCGGAGTCTACGAGCAGTACTTC CASSPSGVYEQYF
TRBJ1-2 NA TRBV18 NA TGTGCCAGCTCAGTACAGGTCGATGTGTCCGCTAACTATGGCTACACCTTC CASSVQVDVSANYGYTF
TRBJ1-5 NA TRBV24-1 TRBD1 TGTGCCACCAGTGATGGCGGGACAGCGTCGTGGTCCCAGCATTTT CATSDGGTASWSQHF
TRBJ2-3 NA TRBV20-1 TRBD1 TGCAGTGCTCCTAAGGGACAGGGTAGCACAGATACGCAGTATTTT CSAPKGQGSTDTQYF
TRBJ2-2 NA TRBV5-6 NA TGTGCCAGCAGCTTGAGTAGATCGGCGAACACCGGGGAGCTGTTTTTT CASSLSRSANTGELFF
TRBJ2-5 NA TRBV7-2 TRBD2 TGTGCCAGCAGCGCCCAACTAGCGTACCAAGAGACCCAGTACTTC CASSAQLAYQETQYF
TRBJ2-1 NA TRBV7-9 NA TGTGCCAGCAGCTTAGGGGAGATTTGGAATGAGCAGTTCTTC CASSLGEIWNEQFF
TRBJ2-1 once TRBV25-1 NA TGTGCCACCTCCTTTCGATCTGAGCGGACTTCCCATTTTAACAATGAGCAGTTCTTC CATSFRSERTSHFNNEQFF
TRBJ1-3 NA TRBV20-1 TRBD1 TGCAGTGCTCCTTACAGGGGGGGAAGTGGGGGAAACACCATATATTTT CSAPYRGGSGGNTIYF
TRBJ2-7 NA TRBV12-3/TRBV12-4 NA TGTGCCAGCAGTTTCGGCGATAGCTCCTACGAGCAGTACTTC CASSFGDSSYEQYF
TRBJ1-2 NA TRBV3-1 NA TGTGCCAGCAGCCAAGAATGGGCAGCCGGGACCAATGGCTACACCTTC CASSQEWAAGTNGYTF
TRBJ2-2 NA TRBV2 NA TGTGCCAGCAGTCAACAGGGCGGCCAACGGGAGCTGTTTTTT CASSQQGGQRELFF
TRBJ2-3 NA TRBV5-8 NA TGTGCCAGCAGCTACACAGGGACGGGCACAGATACGCAGTATTTT CASSYTGTGTDTQYF
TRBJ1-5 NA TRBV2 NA TGTGCCAGCAGGAGCGAGGGGAACCAGCCCCAGCATTTT CASRSEGNQPQHF
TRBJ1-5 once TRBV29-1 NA TGCAGCGTTAGGGACAACAATCAGCCCCAGCATTTT CSVRDNNQPQHF